What follows are 21 T cell receptor beta chains derived from one specimen sequenced in a study of T cells after posttransplantation cyclophosphamide. Methotrexate plus calcineurin inhibitor accompanied controls' myeloablative marrow transplants; sampling was 1 year later. Sequencing used immunoSEQ multiplex PCR; TCRdb keeps in-frame clones, though not all of them. The sample lists some 16,000 clones, 84% occurring once. The sequencing here drew on PBMCs, taken roughly 57 weeks after allogeneic stem cell transplant with calcineurin inhibitor and methotrexate. Receptors originate from a male patient in his late teens or twenties who received an allogeneic stem cell transplant from a related donor, was CMV-positive, and had no GVHD. Some T cells may be graft donor cells.

The chain joins TRBV7-2 to TRBJ2-1, with TRBD2 identical over 7 bases. V shed 5 bases and J 5 bases; nucleotides not matched to a gene: 9. CDR1 SGHTA and CDR2 FQGNSA come from the germline V gene. CDR3 size: 15 residues. The CDR3 protein is CASSHGASGNNEQFF. CDR3 DNA sequence: TGTGCCAGCAGCCACGGGGCTAGCGGAAACAATGAGCAGTTCTTC. Complete variable domain (other parts from reference TRBV7-2 and TRBJ2-1): GAGVSQSPSNKVTEKGKDVELRCDPISGHTALYWYRQSLGQGLEFLIYFQGNSAPDKSGLPSDRFSAERTGGSVSTLTIQRTQQEDSAVYLCASSHGASGNNEQFFGPGTRLTVL.

The V and J genes are TRBV18 and TRBJ1-3; D may be TRBD1 (5 bases). With 3 bases removed from V and 0 bases from J, the gap between germline ends came to 6 bases. The CDR3 has 14 residues. Germline V gene sequence: CDR1 KGHSH, CDR2 LQKENI. The DNA for the CDR3 is TGTGCCAGCTCACCGGGACTCTCTGGAAACACCATATATTTT. Protein: CASSPGLSGNTIYF.

V gene TRBV7-9 combines with J gene TRBJ2-3; TRBD1 matches at 8 bases. This CDR3 contains 14 residues. V shed 8 bases and J 1 base; nucleotides not matched to a gene: 5. CDR1 is SEHNR and CDR2 is FQNEAQ in the germline V gene (reference sequence). The CDR3 sequence: CASFGTGGTDTQYF. The DNA of the CDR3 is TGTGCCAGCTTCGGGACAGGAGGCACAGATACGCAGTATTTT. Using reference TRBV7-9 and TRBJ2-3 for the parts outside the CDR3, the full variable domain is DTGVSQNPRHKITKRGQNVTFRCDPISEHNRLYWYRQTLGQGPEFLTYFQNEAQLEKSRLLSDRFSAERPKGSFSTLEIQRTEQGDSAMYLCASFGTGGTDTQYFGPGTRLTVL.

The sample holds a few counts of this clone. The chain has TRBV4-3 and TRBJ1-2; 7 bases fit TRBD1. The CDR3 covers 15 residues. Germline V gene data show CDR1 as LGHNA and CDR2 as YSLEER. V shed 0 bases and J 7 bases; nucleotides not matched to a gene: 8. The CDR3 bases are TGCGCCAGCAGCCAAGAAGTGACAGGGAAGGGTGGCTACACCTTC. This translates into CASSQEVTGKGGYTF.

This chain links TRBV5-1 with TRBJ2-1, with TRBD2 as a possible D gene (7 bases). V lost 0 bases, J lost 7 bases, and 14 bases lay in between. The CDR3 totals 15 residues. The germline gives CDR1 SGHRS, CDR2 YFSETQ. CDR3 in DNA: TGCGCCAGCAGCTTGGATCGGGGGGCGAGAAATGAGCAGTTCTTC. This encodes CASSLDRGARNEQFF. Based on the CDR3 plus reference TRBV5-1 and TRBJ2-1, the full variable domain is KAGVTQTPRYLIKTRGQQVTLSCSPISGHRSVSWYQQTPGQGLQFLFEYFSETQRNKGNFPGRFSGRQFSNSRSEMNVSTLELGDSALYLCASSLDRGARNEQFFGPGTRLTVL.

The CDR3 DNA reads TGTGCCAGCAGGGGGGCGACAAACACTGAAGCTTTCTTT. Protein sequence: CASRGATNTEAFF. The J gene is TRBJ1-1, the V gene TRBV27, with D perhaps TRBD1 (6 bases). CDR3 length equals 13 residues. V shed 6 bases and J shed 2 bases, with 10 bases lying between them. Germline V gene sequence: CDR1 MNHEY, CDR2 SMNVEV (reference sequence).

The V gene is TRBV11-2, the J gene TRBJ2-7, with 7 bases that match TRBD2. Looked up from germline, CDR1 is SGHAT and CDR2 is FQNNGV. J gave up 6 bases and V 1 base, and 6 bases lay outside the gene matches. This CDR3 comprises 14 residues. CDR3 amino acids: CASSLVAGVGEQYF. The DNA of the CDR3 is TGTGCCAGCAGCTTAGTTGCGGGGGTCGGCGAGCAGTACTTC.

The chain links TRBV29-1 to TRBJ1-2, with 7 bases aligning to TRBD1. The length of the CDR3 is 13 residues. The trim removed 4 bases at V and 3 bases at J, leaving 5 bases unmatched. Per the germline V gene, CDR1 is SQVTM and CDR2 is ANQGSEA. CDR3 nucleotide sequence: TGCAGCGTTGCCCATACAGGGGACTATGGCTACACCTTC. Translation gives CSVAHTGDYGYTF.

V and J are TRBV28 and TRBJ2-5, with 8 bases lining up with TRBD1. V lost 6 bases and J lost 4; bases outside the gene matches: 13. CDR3 length equals 16 residues. Germline-derived CDR1 and CDR2 are MDHEN and SYDVKM. This chain's CDR3 is CASSRTGTGHRETQYF. Here the CDR3 DNA reads TGTGCCAGCAGCCGGACCGGGACAGGCCACCGAGAGACCCAGTACTTC. Together with reference TRBV28 and TRBJ2-5, the CDR3 gives the full variable domain: DVKVTQSSRYLVKRTGEKVFLECVQDMDHENMFWYRQDPGLGLRLIYFSYDVKMKEKGDIPEGYSVSREKKERFSLILESASTNQTSMYLCASSRTGTGHRETQYFGPGTRLLVL.

The V and J genes are TRBV15 and TRBJ1-2; 7 bases agree with TRBD1. The CDR3 runs 15 residues. The germline V gene encodes CDR1 LNHNV and CDR2 YYDKDF (reference sequence). V shed 5 bases and J 3 bases; nucleotides not matched to a gene: 9. CDR3 coding DNA: TGTGCCACCAGCCGAGCCCCCGACAGGGACTATGGCTACACCTTC. It translates to CATSRAPDRDYGYTF.

The chain combines TRBV5-1 with TRBJ2-3, with TRBD1 identical over 10 bases. J was trimmed by 6 bases and V by 4 bases; bases with no gene match: 8. This CDR3 has 15 amino acids. Germline values: CDR1 SGHRS, CDR2 YFSETQ. Written as DNA, the CDR3 is TGCGCCAGCAGCAAAGGGGACAGGGGCTATGATACGCAGTATTTT. Its translation: CASSKGDRGYDTQYF.

This clone was recorded a few times. V is TRBV6-5 and J is TRBJ1-1; D remains unclear. The V and J ends lost 0 bases and 3 bases respectively, with 8 bases between them. Per the germline V gene, CDR1 is MNHEY and CDR2 is SVGAGI. This CDR3 contains 14 residues. The CDR3 sequence: CASSYSRADTEAFF. DNA of the CDR3: TGTGCCAGCAGTTACTCGAGGGCAGACACTGAAGCTTTCTTT.

This chain uses TRBV10-1 with TRBJ2-7, with D perhaps TRBD1 (5 bases). This CDR3 contains 14 residues. Trimming took 3 bases from V and 7 from J, leaving 16 bases between them. CDR1 and CDR2 from the germline V gene are WNHNN and SYGVQD (reference sequence). CDR3 in amino acids: CASSERQPKGEQYF. DNA of the CDR3: TGCGCCAGCAGTGAACGTCAGCCGAAGGGGGAGCAGTACTTC.

The V call is TRBV6-5, the J call TRBJ1-3; maybe TRBD1 (5 bases). Trimming left V 4 bases short and J 4 bases short, with 8 bases between. The CDR3 sequence is 13 residues long. Germline CDR1 is MNHEY and CDR2 is SVGAGI. The DNA for the CDR3 is TGTGCCAGCAGTTGGCAGGGAGGAAACACCATATATTTT. Its translation: CASSWQGGNTIYF.

As concerns this clone: One end of the junction is discordant with germline, which a read error may explain. V gene TRBV6-6 combines with J gene TRBJ2-1, with D unclear. The length of the CDR3 is 14 residues. CDR1 MNHNY and CDR2 SVGAGI come from the germline V gene (reference sequence). The CDR3 DNA follows: TGTGCCAGCAGTTACTCGAACTCCTACAGTGAGCAGTTCTTC. Translation: CASSYSNSYSEQFF.

The V and J genes are TRBV19 and TRBJ2-2; 15 nucleotides align to TRBD2. The germline V gene has CDR1 LNHDA and CDR2 SQIVND (reference sequence). V trimming: 2 bases; J trimming: 6 bases; junction bases outside the gene matches: 7. This CDR3 region has 18 residues. This chain's CDR3 is CASSISGLAGGLAGELFF. CDR3 in DNA: TGTGCCAGTAGTATATCAGGACTAGCGGGAGGGCTAGCCGGGGAGCTGTTTTTT. Together with reference TRBV19 and TRBJ2-2, the CDR3 gives the full variable domain: DGGITQSPKYLFRKEGQNVTLSCEQNLNHDAMYWYRQDPGQGLRLIYYSQIVNDFQKGDIAEGYSVSREKKESFPLTVTSAQKNPTAFYLCASSISGLAGGLAGELFFGEGSRLTVL.

The chain couples TRBV6-1 to TRBJ2-5; perhaps TRBD1 as D (5 bases). Gene TRBJ2-7 matches the end of the DNA better, so the J call may be wrong. The CDR3 runs to 13 residues. Germline values: CDR1 MNHNS, CDR2 SASEGT. The CDR3, as DNA: TGTGCCAGCAGTGAAGGGGGCGCCTACGAGCAGTACTTC. This encodes CASSEGGAYEQYF.

The CDR3, as DNA: TGTGCCAGCAGCGGGGGGACAGGGGGCTTTAGCGGGAGGGCAGGAGATACGCAGTATTTT. Amino acids: CASSGGTGGFSGRAGDTQYF. The chain is built from TRBV9 and TRBJ2-3; TRBD1 might be the D (12 bases). Trimming took off 3 bases at V and 5 bases at J, with 31 bases between the two ends. Germline V gene lookup returns CDR1 SGDLS and CDR2 YYNGEE. The CDR3 has 20 amino acids.

With respect to this clone: The same CDR3 is also encoded by other DNA sequences in this sample. The chain recombines TRBV20-1 with TRBJ2-7; 7 nucleotides match TRBD2. The CDR3 contains 11 residues. The germline gives CDR1 DFQATT, CDR2 SNEGSKA (reference sequence). The V gene end was trimmed by 5 bases and the J gene end by 6 bases; junction bases not matched to a gene: 4. As DNA, the CDR3 is TGCAGTGCTCGCGGGAGTAGCGAGCAGTACTTC. This translates into CSARGSSEQYF.

The chain uses TRBV30 and TRBJ2-5; D possibly corresponds to TRBD2 (5 bases). This CDR3 is built from 12 residues. CDR1 and CDR2 (germline): GTSNPN, SVGIG (reference sequence). The CDR3 coding sequence is TGTGCTGGGGTAGGAGGTGGTGAGACCCAGTACTTC. Protein: CAGVGGGETQYF.

The chain uses TRBV20-1 and TRBJ2-3; D is unresolved. The V gene's germline CDR1 is DFQATT and CDR2 SNEGSKA (reference sequence). This CDR3 contains 11 residues. V shed 5 bases and J shed 6 bases, with 9 bases lying between them. CDR3 protein: CSAEERDTQYF. CDR3 bases: TGCAGTGCTGAGGAGAGGGATACGCAGTATTTT.